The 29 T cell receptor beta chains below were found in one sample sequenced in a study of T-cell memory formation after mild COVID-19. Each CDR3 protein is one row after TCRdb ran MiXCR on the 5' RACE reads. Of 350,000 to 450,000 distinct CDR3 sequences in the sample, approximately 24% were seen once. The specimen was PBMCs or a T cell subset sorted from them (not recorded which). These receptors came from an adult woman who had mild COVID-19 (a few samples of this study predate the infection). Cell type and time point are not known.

CDR3 loop: CASGTGDTDTQYF. The DNA for the CDR3 is TGCGCCAGCGGGACAGGGGACACAGATACGCAGTATTTT. The chain recombines TRBV5-1 with TRBJ2-3, with 10 positions matching TRBD1. CDR3 length: 13 residues. The V segment lost 7 bases and the J segment 2 bases; nucleotides outside the gene matches: 1. CDR1 and CDR2 from the germline V gene are SGHRS and YFSETQ.

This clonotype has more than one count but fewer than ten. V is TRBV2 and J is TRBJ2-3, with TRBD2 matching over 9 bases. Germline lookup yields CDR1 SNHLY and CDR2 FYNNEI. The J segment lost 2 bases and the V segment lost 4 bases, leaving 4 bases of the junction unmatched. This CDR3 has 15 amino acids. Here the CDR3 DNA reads TGTGCCAGCAGTGCTCTAGCGGGGTACACAGATACGCAGTATTTT. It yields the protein CASSALAGYTDTQYF.

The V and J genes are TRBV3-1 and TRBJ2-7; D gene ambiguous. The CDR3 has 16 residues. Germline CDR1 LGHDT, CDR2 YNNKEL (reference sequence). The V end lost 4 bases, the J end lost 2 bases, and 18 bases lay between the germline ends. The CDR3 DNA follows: TGTGCCAGCAGCCTAAGGTACACGGAACCCCCCTACGAGCAGTACTTC. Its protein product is CASSLRYTEPPYEQYF.

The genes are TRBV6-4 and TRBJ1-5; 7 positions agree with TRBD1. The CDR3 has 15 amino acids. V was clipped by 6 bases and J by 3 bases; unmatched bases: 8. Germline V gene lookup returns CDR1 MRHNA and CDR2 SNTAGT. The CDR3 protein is CASRSHDRVNQPQHF. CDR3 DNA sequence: TGTGCCAGCAGGAGTCATGACAGGGTCAATCAGCCCCAGCATTTT.

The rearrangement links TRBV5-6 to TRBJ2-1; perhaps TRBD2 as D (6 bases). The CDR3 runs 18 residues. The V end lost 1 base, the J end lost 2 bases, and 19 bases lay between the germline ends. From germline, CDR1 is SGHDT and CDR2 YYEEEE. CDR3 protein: CASSLSAGLAAPYNEQFF. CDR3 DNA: TGTGCCAGCAGCTTGTCGGCGGGGCTAGCCGCCCCCTACAATGAGCAGTTCTTC.

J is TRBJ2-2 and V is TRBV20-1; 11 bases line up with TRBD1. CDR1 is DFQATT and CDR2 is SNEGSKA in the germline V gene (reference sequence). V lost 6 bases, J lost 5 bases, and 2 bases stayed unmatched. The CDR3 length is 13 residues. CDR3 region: CSARDRGTGELFF. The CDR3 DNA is TGCAGTGCCCGGGACAGGGGGACCGGGGAGCTGTTTTTT.

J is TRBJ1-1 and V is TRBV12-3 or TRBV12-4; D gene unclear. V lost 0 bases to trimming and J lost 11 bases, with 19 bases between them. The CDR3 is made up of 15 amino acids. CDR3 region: CASSLAIVTYVGAFF. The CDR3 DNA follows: TGTGCCAGCAGTTTAGCGATAGTGACCTATGTCGGGGCTTTCTTT.

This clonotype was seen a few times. The CDR3 sequence: CASSSSDSARLYGYTF. The CDR3, as DNA: TGTGCCAGCAGCTCGAGCGACAGTGCAAGGCTTTATGGCTACACCTTC. The rearrangement links TRBV13 to TRBJ1-2; D perhaps matches TRBD1 (5 bases). Germline CDR1 is PRHDT and CDR2 is FYEKMQ (reference sequence). With 4 bases removed from V and 5 bases from J, the gap between germline ends came to 20 bases. CDR3 size: 16 residues.

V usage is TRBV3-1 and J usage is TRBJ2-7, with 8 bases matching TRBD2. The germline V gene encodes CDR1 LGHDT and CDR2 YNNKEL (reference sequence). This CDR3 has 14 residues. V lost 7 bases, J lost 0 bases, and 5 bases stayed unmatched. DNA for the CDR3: TGTGCCAGCAATTTAGCGGGGAGCTCCTACGAGCAGTACTTC. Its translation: CASNLAGSSYEQYF.

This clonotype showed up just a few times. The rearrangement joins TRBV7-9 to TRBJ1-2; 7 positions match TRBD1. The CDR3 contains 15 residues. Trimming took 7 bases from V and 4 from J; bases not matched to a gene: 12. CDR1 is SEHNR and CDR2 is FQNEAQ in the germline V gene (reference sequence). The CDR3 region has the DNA TGTGCCAGCATCCCCCCTGGACAGGAAACCTATGGCTACACCTTC. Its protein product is CASIPPGQETYGYTF.

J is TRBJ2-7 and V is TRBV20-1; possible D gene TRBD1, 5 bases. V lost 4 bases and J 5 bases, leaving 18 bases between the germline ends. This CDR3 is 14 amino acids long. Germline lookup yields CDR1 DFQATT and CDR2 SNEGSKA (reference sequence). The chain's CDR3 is CSATPSVGAHEQYF. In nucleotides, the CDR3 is TGCAGTGCTACTCCTTCGGTTGGGGCCCACGAGCAGTACTTC.

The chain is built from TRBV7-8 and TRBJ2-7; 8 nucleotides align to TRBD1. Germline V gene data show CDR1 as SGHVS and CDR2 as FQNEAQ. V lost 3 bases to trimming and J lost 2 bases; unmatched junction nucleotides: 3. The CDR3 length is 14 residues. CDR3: CASSLTGVTYEQYF. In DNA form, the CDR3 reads TGTGCCAGCAGCTTGACAGGGGTCACCTACGAGCAGTACTTC.

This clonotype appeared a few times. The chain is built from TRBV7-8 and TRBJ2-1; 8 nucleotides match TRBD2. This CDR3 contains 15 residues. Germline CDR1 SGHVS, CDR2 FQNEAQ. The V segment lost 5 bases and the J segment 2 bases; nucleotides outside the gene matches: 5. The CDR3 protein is CASSAIAGPYNEQFF. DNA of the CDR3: TGTGCCAGCAGCGCCATAGCGGGGCCCTACAATGAGCAGTTCTTC.

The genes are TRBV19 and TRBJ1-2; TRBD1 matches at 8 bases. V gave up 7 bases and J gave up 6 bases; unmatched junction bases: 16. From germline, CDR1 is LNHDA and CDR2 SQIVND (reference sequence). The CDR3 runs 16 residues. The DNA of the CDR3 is TGTGCCAGTACCGGCCAGGGGGCCCCTGTCGAGAATGGCTACACCTTC. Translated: CASTGQGAPVENGYTF. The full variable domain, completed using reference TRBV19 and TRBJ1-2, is DGGITQSPKYLFRKEGQNVTLSCEQNLNHDAMYWYRQDPGQGLRLIYYSQIVNDFQKGDIAEGYSVSREKKESFPLTVTSAQKNPTAFYLCASTGQGAPVENGYTFGSGTRLTVV.

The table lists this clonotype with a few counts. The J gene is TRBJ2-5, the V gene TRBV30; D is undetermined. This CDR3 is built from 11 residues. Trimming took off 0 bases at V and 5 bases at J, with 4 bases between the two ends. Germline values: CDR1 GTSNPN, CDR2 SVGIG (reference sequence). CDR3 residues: CAWSVYETQYF. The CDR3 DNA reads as TGTGCCTGGAGTGTTTACGAGACCCAGTACTTC.

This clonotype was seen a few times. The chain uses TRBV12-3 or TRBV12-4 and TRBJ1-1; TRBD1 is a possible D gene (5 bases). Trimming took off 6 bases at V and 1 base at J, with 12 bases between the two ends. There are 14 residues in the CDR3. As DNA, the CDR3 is TGTGCCAGCAGATTGGACACATGGAACACTGAAGCTTTCTTT. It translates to CASRLDTWNTEAFF.

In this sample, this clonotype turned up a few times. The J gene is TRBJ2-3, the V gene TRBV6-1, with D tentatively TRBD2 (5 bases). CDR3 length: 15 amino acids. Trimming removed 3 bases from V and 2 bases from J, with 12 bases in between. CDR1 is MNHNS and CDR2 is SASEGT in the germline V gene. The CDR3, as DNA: TGTGCCAGCAGTGACTCACGGGGAGTCACAGATACGCAGTATTTT. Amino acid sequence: CASSDSRGVTDTQYF.

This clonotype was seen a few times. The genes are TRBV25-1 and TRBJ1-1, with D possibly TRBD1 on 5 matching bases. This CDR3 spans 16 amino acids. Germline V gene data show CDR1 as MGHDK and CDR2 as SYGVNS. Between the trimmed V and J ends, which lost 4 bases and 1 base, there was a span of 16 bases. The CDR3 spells CASSVQGSLRNTEAFF. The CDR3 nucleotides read TGTGCCAGCAGTGTCCAGGGAAGCCTGAGGAACACTGAAGCTTTCTTT.

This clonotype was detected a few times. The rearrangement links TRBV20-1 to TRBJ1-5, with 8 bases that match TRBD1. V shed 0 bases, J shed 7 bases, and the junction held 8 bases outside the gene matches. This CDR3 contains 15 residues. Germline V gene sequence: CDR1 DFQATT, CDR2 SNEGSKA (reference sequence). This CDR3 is CSARDPAGGQQPQHF. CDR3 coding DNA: TGCAGTGCTAGAGATCCTGCAGGGGGCCAACAGCCCCAGCATTTT.

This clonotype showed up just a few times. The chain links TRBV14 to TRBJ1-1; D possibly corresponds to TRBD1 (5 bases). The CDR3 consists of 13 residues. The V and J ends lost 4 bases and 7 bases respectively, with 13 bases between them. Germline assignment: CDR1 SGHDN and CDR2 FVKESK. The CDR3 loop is CASSPYLGREAFF. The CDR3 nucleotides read TGTGCCAGCAGCCCCTACTTGGGGCGTGAAGCTTTCTTT.

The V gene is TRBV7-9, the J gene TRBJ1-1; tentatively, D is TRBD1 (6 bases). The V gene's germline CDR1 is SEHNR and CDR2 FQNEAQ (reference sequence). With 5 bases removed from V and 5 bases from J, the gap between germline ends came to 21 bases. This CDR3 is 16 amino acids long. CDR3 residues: CASSHSGAPGGTEAFF. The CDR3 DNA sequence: TGTGCCAGCAGCCACTCAGGGGCCCCCGGAGGGACTGAAGCTTTCTTT.

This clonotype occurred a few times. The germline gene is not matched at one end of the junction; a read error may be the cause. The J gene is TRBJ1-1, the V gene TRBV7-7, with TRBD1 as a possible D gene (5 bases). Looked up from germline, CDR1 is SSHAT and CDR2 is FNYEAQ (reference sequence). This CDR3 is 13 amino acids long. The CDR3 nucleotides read TGTGCTAGCAGCGTAAAGCAGGGAACTGAAGCTTTCTTT. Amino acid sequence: CASSVKQGTEAFF.

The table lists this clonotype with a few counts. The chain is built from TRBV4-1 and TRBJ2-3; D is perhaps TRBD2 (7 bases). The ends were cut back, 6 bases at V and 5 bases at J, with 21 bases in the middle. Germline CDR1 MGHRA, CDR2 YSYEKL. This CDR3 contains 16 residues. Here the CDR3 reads CASSPTRGAALDTQYF. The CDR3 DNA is TGCGCCAGCAGTCCGACCCGGGGGGCGGCATTAGATACGCAGTATTTT.

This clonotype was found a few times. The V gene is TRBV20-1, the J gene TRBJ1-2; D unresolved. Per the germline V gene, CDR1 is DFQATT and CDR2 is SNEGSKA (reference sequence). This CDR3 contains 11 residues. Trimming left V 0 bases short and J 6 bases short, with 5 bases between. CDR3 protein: CSARERHGYTF. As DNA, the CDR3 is TGCAGTGCTAGAGAACGACATGGCTACACCTTC.

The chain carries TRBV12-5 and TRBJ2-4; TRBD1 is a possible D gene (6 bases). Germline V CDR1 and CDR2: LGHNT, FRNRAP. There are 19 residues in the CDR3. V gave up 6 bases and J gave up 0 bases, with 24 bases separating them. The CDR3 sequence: CASGLHPLDRRLAKNIQYF. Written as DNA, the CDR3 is TGTGCTAGTGGCCTCCACCCGTTGGACAGAAGACTAGCCAAAAACATTCAGTACTTC.

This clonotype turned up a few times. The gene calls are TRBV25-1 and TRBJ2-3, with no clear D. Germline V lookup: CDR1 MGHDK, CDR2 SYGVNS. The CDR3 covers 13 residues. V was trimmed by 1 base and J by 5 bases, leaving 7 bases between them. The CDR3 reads CASSESTLDTQYF. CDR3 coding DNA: TGTGCCAGCAGTGAATCGACCCTAGATACGCAGTATTTT.

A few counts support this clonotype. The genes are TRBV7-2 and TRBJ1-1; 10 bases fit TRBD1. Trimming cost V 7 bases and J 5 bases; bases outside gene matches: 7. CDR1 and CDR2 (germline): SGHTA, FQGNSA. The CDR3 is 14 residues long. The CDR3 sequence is CASTLTGGWTEAFF. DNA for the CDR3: TGTGCCAGCACCCTGACAGGGGGCTGGACTGAAGCTTTCTTT.

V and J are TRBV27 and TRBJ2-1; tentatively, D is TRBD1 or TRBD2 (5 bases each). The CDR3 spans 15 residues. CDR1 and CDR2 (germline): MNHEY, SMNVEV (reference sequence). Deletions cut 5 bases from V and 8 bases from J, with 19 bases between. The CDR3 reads CASSKMGPSSHEQFF. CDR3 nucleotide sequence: TGTGCCAGCAGTAAGATGGGACCCTCCTCCCATGAGCAGTTCTTC.

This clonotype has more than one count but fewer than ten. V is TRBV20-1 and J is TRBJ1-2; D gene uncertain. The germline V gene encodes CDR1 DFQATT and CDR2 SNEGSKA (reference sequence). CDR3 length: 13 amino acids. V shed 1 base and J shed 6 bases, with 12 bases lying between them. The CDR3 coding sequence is TGCAGTGCTAGAGTCCCCGGGGAGGATGGCTACACCTTC. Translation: CSARVPGEDGYTF.